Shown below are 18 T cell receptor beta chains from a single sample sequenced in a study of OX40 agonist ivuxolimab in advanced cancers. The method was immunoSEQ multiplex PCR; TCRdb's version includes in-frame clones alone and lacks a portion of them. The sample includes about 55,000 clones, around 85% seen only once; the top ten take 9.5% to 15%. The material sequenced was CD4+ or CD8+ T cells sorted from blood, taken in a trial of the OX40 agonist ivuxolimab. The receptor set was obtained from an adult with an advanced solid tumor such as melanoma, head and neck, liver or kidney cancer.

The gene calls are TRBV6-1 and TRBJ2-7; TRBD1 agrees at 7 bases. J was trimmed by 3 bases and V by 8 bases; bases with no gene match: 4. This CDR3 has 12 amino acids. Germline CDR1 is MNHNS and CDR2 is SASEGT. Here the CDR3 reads CASGRTGYEQYF. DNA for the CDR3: TGTGCCAGCGGAAGGACAGGCTACGAGCAGTACTTC.

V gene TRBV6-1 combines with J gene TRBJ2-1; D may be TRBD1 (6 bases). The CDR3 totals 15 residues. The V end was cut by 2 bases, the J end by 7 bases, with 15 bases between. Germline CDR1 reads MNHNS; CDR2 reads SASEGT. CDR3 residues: CASSEWETGMNEQFF. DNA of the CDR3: TGTGCCAGCAGTGAATGGGAGACAGGAATGAATGAGCAGTTCTTC.

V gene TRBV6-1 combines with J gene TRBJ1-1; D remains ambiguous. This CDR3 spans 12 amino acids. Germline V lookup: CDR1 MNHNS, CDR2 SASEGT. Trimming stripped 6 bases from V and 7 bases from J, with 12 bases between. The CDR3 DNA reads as TGTGCCAGCAGGCTGGTCCGGGGTGAAGCTTTCTTT. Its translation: CASRLVRGEAFF.

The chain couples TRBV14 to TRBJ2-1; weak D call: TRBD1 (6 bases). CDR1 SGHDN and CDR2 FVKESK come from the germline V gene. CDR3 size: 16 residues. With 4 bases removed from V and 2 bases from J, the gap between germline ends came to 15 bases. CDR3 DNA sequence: TGTGCCAGCAGCCCCGTCGAGGGGGTCCCCTACAATGAGCAGTTCTTC. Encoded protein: CASSPVEGVPYNEQFF.

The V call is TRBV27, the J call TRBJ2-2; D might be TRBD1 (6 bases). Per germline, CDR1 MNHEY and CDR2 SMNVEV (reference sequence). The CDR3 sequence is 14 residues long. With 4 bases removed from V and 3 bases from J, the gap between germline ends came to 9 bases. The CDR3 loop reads CASSWGLDTGELFF. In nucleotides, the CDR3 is TGTGCCAGCAGTTGGGGGCTTGACACCGGGGAGCTGTTTTTT.

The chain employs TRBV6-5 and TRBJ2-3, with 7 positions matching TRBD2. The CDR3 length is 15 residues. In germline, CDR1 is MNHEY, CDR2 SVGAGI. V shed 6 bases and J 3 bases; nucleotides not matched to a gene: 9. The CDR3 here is CASSVPWGGTDTQYF. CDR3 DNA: TGTGCCAGCAGCGTCCCGTGGGGGGGGACAGATACGCAGTATTTT.

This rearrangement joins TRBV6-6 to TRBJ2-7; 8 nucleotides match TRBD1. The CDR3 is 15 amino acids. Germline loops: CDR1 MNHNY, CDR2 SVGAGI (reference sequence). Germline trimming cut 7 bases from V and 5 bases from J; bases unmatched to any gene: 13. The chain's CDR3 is CASTNTDRVWDEQYF. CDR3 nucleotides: TGTGCCAGCACCAACACGGACAGGGTATGGGACGAGCAGTACTTC.

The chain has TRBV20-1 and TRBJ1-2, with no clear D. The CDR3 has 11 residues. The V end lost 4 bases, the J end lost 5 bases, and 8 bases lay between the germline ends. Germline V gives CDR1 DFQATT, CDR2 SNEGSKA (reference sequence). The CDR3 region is CSAKDPYGYTF. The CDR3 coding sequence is TGCAGTGCTAAGGATCCGTATGGCTACACCTTC.

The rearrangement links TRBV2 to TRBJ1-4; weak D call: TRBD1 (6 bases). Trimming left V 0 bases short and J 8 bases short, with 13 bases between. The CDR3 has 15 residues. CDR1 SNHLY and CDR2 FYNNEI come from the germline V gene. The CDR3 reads CASSEARGLEEKLFF. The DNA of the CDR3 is TGTGCCAGCAGTGAAGCCCGGGGGCTTGAGGAAAAACTGTTTTTT.

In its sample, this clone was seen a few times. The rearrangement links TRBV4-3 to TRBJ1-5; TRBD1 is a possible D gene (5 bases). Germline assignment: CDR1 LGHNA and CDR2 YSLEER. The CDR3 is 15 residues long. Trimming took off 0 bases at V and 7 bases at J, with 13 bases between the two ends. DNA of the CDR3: TGCGCCAGCAGCCAAGAGGGGGACGGGGACCAGCCCCAGCATTTT. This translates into CASSQEGDGDQPQHF.

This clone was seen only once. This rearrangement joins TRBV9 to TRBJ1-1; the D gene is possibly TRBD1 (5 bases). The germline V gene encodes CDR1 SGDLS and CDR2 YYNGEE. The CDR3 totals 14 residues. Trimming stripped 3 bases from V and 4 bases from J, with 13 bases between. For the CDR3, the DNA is TGTGCCAGCAGCGCGTTATGGGGGGGCACTGAAGCTTTCTTT. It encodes CASSALWGGTEAFF. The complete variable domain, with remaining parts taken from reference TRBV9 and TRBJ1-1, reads DSGVTQTPKHLITATGQRVTLRCSPRSGDLSVYWYQQSLDQGLQFLIQYYNGEERAKGNILERFSAQQFPDLHSELNLSSLELGDSALYFCASSALWGGTEAFFGQGTRLTVV.

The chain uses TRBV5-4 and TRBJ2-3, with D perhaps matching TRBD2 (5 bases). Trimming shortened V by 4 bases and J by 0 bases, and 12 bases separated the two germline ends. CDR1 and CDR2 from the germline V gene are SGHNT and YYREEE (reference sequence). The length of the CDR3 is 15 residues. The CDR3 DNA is TGTGCCAGCAGCGGAGGACCGCTGAGCACAGATACGCAGTATTTT. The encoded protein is CASSGGPLSTDTQYF.

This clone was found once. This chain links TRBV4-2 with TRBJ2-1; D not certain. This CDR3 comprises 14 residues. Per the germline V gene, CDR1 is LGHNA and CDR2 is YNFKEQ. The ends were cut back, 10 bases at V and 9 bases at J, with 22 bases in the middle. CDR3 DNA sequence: TGTGCCACCTCCCCGGGCACAGAGACCGGTGAGCAGTTCTTC. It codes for CATSPGTETGEQFF.

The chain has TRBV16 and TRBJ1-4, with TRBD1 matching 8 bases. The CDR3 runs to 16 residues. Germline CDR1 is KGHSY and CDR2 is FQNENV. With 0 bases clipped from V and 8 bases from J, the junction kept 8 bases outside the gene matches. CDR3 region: CASSQSWAGGVEKLFF. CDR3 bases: TGTGCCAGCAGCCAATCGTGGGCAGGGGGCGTAGAAAAACTGTTTTTT. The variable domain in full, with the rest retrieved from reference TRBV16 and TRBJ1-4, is GEEVAQTPKHLVRGEGQKAKLYCAPIKGHSYVFWYQQVLKNEFKFLISFQNENVFDETGMPKERFSAKCLPNSPCSLEIQATKLEDSAVYFCASSQSWAGGVEKLFFGSGTQLSVL.

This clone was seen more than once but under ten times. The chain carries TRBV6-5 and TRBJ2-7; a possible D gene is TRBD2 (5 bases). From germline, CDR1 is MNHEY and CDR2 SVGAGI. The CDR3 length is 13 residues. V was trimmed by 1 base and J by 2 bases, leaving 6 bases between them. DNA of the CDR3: TGTGCCAGCAGTTACTTCGGGGCCTACGAGCAGTACTTC. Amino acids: CASSYFGAYEQYF.

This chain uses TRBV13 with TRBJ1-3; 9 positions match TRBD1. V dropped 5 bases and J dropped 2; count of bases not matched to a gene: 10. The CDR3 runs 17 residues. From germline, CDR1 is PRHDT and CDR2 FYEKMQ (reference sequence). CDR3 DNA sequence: TGTGCCAGCAGCGTGATAGCCGGGACAGGGACTGGAAACACCATATATTTT. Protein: CASSVIAGTGTGNTIYF.

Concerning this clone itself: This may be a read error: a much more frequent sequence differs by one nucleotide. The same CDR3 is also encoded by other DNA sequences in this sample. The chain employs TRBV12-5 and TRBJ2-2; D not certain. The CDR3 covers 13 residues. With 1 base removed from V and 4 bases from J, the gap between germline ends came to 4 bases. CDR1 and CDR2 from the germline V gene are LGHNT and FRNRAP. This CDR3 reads CASGLGGTGELFF. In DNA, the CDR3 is TGTGCTAGTGGTTTGGGGGGCACCGGGGAGCTGTTTTTT. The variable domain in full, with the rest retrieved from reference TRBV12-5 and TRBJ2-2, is DARVTQTPRHKVTEMGQEVTMRCQPILGHNTVFWYRQTMMQGLELLAYFRNRAPLDDSGMPKDRFSAEMPDATLATLKIQPSEPRDSAVYFCASGLGGTGELFFGEGSRLTVL.

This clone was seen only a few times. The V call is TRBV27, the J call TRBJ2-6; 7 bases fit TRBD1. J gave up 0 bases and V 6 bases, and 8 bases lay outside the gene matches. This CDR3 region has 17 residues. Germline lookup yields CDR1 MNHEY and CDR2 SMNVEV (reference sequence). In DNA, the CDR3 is TGTGCCAGCAGCCAGGACAGGTGGAACTCTGGGGCCAACGTCCTGACTTTC. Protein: CASSQDRWNSGANVLTF.